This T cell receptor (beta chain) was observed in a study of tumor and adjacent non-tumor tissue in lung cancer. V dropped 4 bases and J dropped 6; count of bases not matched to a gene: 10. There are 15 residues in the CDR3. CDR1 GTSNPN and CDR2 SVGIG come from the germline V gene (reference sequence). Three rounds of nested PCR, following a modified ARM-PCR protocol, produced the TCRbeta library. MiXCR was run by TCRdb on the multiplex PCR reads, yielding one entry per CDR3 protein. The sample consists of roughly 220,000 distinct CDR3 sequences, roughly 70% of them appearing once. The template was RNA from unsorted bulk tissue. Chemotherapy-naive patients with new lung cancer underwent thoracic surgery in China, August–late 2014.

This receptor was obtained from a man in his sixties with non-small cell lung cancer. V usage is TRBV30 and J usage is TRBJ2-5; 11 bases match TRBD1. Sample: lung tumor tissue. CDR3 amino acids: CAWTPGQGVTKTQYF. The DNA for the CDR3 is TGTGCCTGGACCCCGGGACAGGGGGTGACGAAGACCCAGTACTTC. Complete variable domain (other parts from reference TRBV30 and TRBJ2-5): SQTIHQWPATLVQPVGSPLSLECTVEGTSNPNLYWYRQAAGRGLQLLFYSVGIGQISSEVPQNLSASRPQDRQFILSSKKLLLSDSGFYLCAWTPGQGVTKTQYFGPGTRLLVL.